These T cell receptor beta chains were read from a single sample in a study of blood T cell repertoires in COVID-19. Method: immunoSEQ multiplex PCR; TCRdb's copy keeps in-frame clones and lacks some. The sample lists some 99,000 clones, more than 80% occurring once. The sample taken for sequencing was peripheral blood. All receptors come from a human donor in a cohort sampled during active COVID-19. Each CDR3 is given with its conserved first and last residue. D genes are given only for firm matches. Part of the rows lack a size; the others show once, few, many or a class for expanded clones.

clone size	J gene	V gene	D gene	CDR3 protein	CDR3 DNA
-	TRBJ2-2	TRBV5-4	-	CASSFGPERAHTGELFF	TGTGCCAGCAGCTTCGGGCCTGAGCGGGCCCACACCGGGGAGCTGTTTTTT
-	TRBJ1-1	TRBV5-1	TRBD1	CASSPWTGGSTEAFF	TGCGCCAGCAGCCCGTGGACAGGGGGAAGCACTGAAGCTTTCTTT
-	TRBJ2-3	TRBV7-3	TRBD2	CASSLVASGTGDTQYF	TGTGCCAGCAGCTTGGTTGCTAGCGGGACTGGAGATACGCAGTATTTT
-	TRBJ2-7	TRBV7-2	TRBD1	CASSRDRDTEQYF	TGTGCCAGCAGCCGGGACAGGGATACCGAGCAGTACTTC
once	TRBJ2-3	TRBV6-5	-	CASSYDGLSPDTQYF	TGTGCCAGCAGTTACGATGGGCTAAGCCCAGATACGCAGTATTTT
-	TRBJ1-5	TRBV7-9	-	CASSVGQSNQPQHF	TGTGCCAGCAGCGTAGGACAGTCTAATCAGCCCCAGCATTTT
-	TRBJ1-1	TRBV19	-	CASSTGGRVGKGEAFF	TGTGCCAGTAGCACCGGTGGGAGGGTGGGAAAGGGTGAAGCTTTCTTT
-	TRBJ2-1	TRBV25-1	-	CASSDASGTKAYNEQFF	TGTGCCAGCAGTGATGCCTCCGGGACAAAAGCCTACAATGAGCAGTTCTTC
-	TRBJ2-1	TRBV7-8	TRBD2	CASSLGLPPSYNEQFF	TGTGCCAGCAGCTTGGGACTACCCCCTTCCTACAATGAGCAGTTCTTC
-	TRBJ2-2	TRBV7-2	TRBD1	CASSRDRVDTGELFF	TGTGCCAGCAGTCGGGACAGGGTTGACACCGGGGAGCTGTTTTTT
-	TRBJ2-7	TRBV11-2	TRBD1	CASSLDLGAGGEQYF	TGTGCCAGCAGCTTAGATCTCGGGGCAGGGGGCGAGCAGTACTTC
-	TRBJ2-1	TRBV4-1	-	CASSQEMGYYNEQFF	TGCGCCAGCAGCCAAGAAATGGGCTACTACAATGAGCAGTTCTTC
-	TRBJ2-7	TRBV27	TRBD2	CASSPSVGIAGAYEQYF	TGTGCCAGCAGCCCTTCGGTCGGCATAGCGGGAGCCTACGAGCAGTACTTC
-	TRBJ1-1	TRBV9	TRBD1	CASSAQGGPNTEAFF	TGTGCCAGCAGCGCACAGGGGGGGCCGAACACTGAAGCTTTCTTT
once	TRBJ2-7	TRBV7-2	TRBD2	CASSLVGLAGGPSYEQYF	TGTGCCAGCAGCTTAGTGGGGCTAGCGGGGGGCCCCTCCTACGAGCAGTACTTC
-	TRBJ2-1	TRBV7-2	TRBD1	CASSPTGQHNEQFF	TGTGCCAGCAGCCCTACGGGACAGCACAATGAGCAGTTCTTC
-	TRBJ1-2	TRBV19	-	CASSIAGGGPTNYGYTF	TGTGCCAGTAGTATAGCCGGAGGTGGTCCAACCAACTATGGCTACACCTTC
-	TRBJ1-1	TRBV6-6	TRBD1	CASSLDRGNTEAFF	TGTGCCAGCAGCCTTGACAGGGGGAACACTGAAGCTTTCTTT
-	TRBJ2-2	TRBV1	-	CTSSLFPIFDREDTGELFF	TGCACCAGCAGCCTATTCCCAATATTTGACAGGGAAGACACCGGGGAGCTGTTTTTT